The present T cell receptor beta chain was sequenced within a study of identical twins. TCRdb used MiXCR to reprocess the 5' RACE reads, holding one entry per CDR3 protein. Of a few hundred thousand distinct CDR3 sequences listed, approximately 8.7% were seen once; the top ten hold approximately 9.3%. The CDR3 length is 11 residues. Trimming shortened V by 6 bases and J by 7 bases, and 8 bases separated the two germline ends. Germline-derived CDR1 and CDR2 are ENHRY and SYGVKD. Notes on the study in general: Those out-of-frame alpha sequences shared by twins showed an excess of low generation probability. The study found weaker excess twin sharing in beta out-of-frame sequences. There is a chance that invariant MAIT and iNKT cells partially muddied zero-insertion analyses.

Every one of the donors was a healthy Caucasian. On this clonotype itself: Its specificity is not known. It may be a read error: a sequence one base away is much more abundant.

This clonotype originated in a woman in her fifties or sixties in good health. Sequencing used naive T cells sorted from blood. The chain has TRBV10-3 and TRBJ2-3; D remains ambiguous. This chain's CDR3 is CAISGMYTQYF. CDR3 nucleotide sequence: TGTGCCATCAGCGGCATGTATACGCAGTATTTT.